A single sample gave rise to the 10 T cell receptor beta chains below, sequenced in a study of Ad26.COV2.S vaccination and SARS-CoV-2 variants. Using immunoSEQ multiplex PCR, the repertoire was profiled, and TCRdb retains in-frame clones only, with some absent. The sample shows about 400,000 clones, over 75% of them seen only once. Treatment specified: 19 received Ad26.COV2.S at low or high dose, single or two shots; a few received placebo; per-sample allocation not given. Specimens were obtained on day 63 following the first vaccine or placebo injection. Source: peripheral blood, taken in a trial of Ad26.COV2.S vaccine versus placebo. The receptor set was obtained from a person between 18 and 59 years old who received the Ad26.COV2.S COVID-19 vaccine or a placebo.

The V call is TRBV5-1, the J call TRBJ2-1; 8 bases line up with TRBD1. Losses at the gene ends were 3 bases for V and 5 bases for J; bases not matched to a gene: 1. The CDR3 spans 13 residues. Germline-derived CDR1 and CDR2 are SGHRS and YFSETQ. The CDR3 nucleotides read TGCGCCAGCAGCTGGGGACAGGACAATGAGCAGTTCTTC. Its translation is CASSWGQDNEQFF.

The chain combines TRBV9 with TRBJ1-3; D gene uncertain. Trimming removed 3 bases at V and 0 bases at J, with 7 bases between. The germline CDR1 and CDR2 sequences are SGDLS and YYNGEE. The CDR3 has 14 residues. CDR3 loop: CASSEASSGNTIYF. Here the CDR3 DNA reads TGTGCCAGCAGCGAGGCGAGCTCTGGAAACACCATATATTTT.

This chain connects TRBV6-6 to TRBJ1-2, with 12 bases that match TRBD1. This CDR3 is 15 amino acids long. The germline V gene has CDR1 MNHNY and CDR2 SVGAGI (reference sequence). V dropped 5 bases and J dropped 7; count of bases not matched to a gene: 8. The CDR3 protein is CASSISPGQGAGYTF. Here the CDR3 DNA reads TGTGCCAGCAGTATCTCCCCGGGACAGGGGGCTGGCTACACCTTC.

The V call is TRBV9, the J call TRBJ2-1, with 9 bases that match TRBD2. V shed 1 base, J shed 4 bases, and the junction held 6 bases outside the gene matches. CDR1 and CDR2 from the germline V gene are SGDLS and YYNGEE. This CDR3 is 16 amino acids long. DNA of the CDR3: TGTGCCAGCAGCGTACAGCCTAGCGGGGTTTACAATGAGCAGTTCTTC. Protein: CASSVQPSGVYNEQFF.

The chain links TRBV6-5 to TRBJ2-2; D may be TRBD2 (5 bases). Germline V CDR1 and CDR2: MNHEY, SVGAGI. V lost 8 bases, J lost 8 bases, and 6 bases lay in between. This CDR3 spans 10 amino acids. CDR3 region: CASRDGELFF. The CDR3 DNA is TGTGCCAGCCGGGATGGGGAGCTGTTTTTT.

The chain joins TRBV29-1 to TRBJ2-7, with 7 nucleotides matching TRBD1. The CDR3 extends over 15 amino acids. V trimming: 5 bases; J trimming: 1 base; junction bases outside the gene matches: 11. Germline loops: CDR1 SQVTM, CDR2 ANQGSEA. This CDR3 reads CSVLGTASVSYEQYF. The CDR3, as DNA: TGCAGCGTTCTAGGGACAGCTTCAGTTTCCTACGAGCAGTACTTC.

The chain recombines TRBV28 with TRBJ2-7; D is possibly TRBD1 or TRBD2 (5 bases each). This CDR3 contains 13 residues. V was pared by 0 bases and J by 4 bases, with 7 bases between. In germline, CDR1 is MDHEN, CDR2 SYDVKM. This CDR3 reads CASSLWGPYEQYF. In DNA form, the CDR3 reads TGTGCCAGCAGTTTATGGGGACCATACGAGCAGTACTTC. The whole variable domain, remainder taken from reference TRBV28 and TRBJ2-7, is DVKVTQSSRYLVKRTGEKVFLECVQDMDHENMFWYRQDPGLGLRLIYFSYDVKMKEKGDIPEGYSVSREKKERFSLILESASTNQTSMYLCASSLWGPYEQYFGPGTRLTVT.

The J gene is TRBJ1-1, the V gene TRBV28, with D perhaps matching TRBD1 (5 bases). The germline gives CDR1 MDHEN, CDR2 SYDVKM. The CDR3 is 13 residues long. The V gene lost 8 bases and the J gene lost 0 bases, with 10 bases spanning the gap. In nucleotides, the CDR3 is TGTGCCAGCGGCGGACATGTGAACACTGAAGCTTTCTTT. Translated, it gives CASGGHVNTEAFF.

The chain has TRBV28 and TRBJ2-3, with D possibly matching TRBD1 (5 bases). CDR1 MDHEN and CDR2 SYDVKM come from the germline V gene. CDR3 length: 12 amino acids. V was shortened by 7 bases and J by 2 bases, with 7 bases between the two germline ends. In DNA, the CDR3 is TGTGCCAGCACAGGGATCACAGATACGCAGTATTTT. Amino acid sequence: CASTGITDTQYF. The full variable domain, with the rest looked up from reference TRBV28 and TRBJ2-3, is DVKVTQSSRYLVKRTGEKVFLECVQDMDHENMFWYRQDPGLGLRLIYFSYDVKMKEKGDIPEGYSVSREKKERFSLILESASTNQTSMYLCASTGITDTQYFGPGTRLTVL.

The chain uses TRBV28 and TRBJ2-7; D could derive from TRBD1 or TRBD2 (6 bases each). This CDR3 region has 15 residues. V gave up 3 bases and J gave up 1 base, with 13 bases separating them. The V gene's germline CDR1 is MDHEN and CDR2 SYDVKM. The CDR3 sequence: CASSLGGRTSYEQYF. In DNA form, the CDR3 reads TGTGCCAGCAGTTTGGGGGGCCGGACATCCTACGAGCAGTACTTC.